This entry lists 15 T cell receptor delta chains sequenced from one sample in a study of gamma-delta chains in newborns, infants, children. TCRdb re-processed the reads using CATT. This table has some 4,900 delta-chain clones, 5.2% appearing once. Input material: blood. All receptors derive from a child who was a newborn, infant or young child, either healthy, febrile or measles-vaccinated (not recorded which).

A note on this clone: Germline is not matched at one junction end, which may reflect a read error. The chain couples TRDV2 to TRDJ1; TRDD3 matches at 12 bases. Germline values: CDR1 GEAIGNYY, CDR2 EKD. The CDR3 has 22 amino acids. CDR3 in amino acids: CACDTLASSGLGDTLNTDKPIF. CDR3 DNA: TGTGCCTGTGACACTCTAGCTTCTTCAGGCCTGGGGGATACGCTTAACACCGATAAACCCATCTTT.

With regard to this clone: This may be a read error: a much more frequent sequence differs by one nucleotide. The chain couples TRDV2 to TRDJ3; D remains unclear. The J gene, not given by TCRdb, was assigned here from a germline match of the nucleotide sequence. Germline CDR1 and CDR2: GEAIGNYY and EKD. V was clipped by 1 base and J by 2 bases, with 17 bases between them. This CDR3 contains 19 residues. CDR3 sequence reads: CACDTVEISATWDTRQMFF. CDR3 in DNA: TGTGCCTGTGACACGGTTGAGATTTCGGCTACCTGGGACACCCGACAGATGTTTTTC.

In this sample, this clone turned up a few times. Since a much larger clone is just one base distant, this may be a read error. The sample contains more than one DNA sequence encoding this CDR3. The chain carries TRDV2 and TRDJ2, with 10 bases lining up with TRDD3. Germline V gives CDR1 GEAIGNYY, CDR2 EKD. V dropped 2 bases and J dropped 5; count of bases not matched to a gene: 4. The CDR3 runs 15 residues. The CDR3 region is CACDILLGDTAQLFF. Written as DNA, the CDR3 is TGTGCCTGTGACATTCTACTGGGGGATACAGCACAACTCTTCTTT.

Judged by abundance, this clone is medium-sized. The chain's CDR3 is CACDTGGIRRSSRDTRQMFF. The CDR3 bases are TGTGCCTGTGACACCGGAGGGATACGCCGTTCGAGCCGGGACACCCGACAGATGTTTTTC. The chain uses TRDV2 and TRDJ3; 8 bases agree with TRDD3. Trimming at V came to 0 bases and at J to 5 bases, leaving 14 bases not matched to a gene. CDR3 size: 20 residues. CDR1 GEAIGNYY and CDR2 EKD come from the germline V gene.

Notes on this clone: Germline and junction disagree at one end, which may indicate a read error. The sample contains more than one DNA sequence encoding this CDR3. The rearrangement joins TRDV2 to TRDJ1; 7 positions agree with TRDD3. CDR3 length: 15 residues. Germline CDR1 reads GEAIGNYY; CDR2 reads EKD. This CDR3 is CACDTLGVDTDKLIF. The CDR3 coding sequence is TGTGCCTGTGACACCCTGGGGGTCGACACGGATAAGCTCATCTTT.

This clone was recorded a few times. This could be a read error, since a much larger clone is one nucleotide away. Distinct nucleotide sequences in the sample also encode this CDR3. V gene TRDV2 combines with J gene TRDJ1; 9 nucleotides line up with TRDD3. The CDR3 is 16 amino acids. Germline values: CDR1 GEAIGNYY, CDR2 EKD. Germline trimming cut 1 base from V and 5 bases from J; bases unmatched to any gene: 10. The CDR3 reads CACDTVGDKRTDKLIF. The CDR3, as DNA: TGTGCCTGTGACACGGTGGGGGATAAGCGCACTGATAAACTCATCTTT.

This clone is medium-sized by share. The V and J genes are TRDV2 and TRDJ3, with TRDD3 as a possible D gene (5 bases). There are 20 residues in the CDR3. Per germline, CDR1 GEAIGNYY and CDR2 EKD. V shed 0 bases and J shed 0 bases, with 17 bases lying between them. CDR3: CACDTVEGGSSSWDTRQMFF. The CDR3 nucleotides are TGTGCCTGTGACACCGTGGAGGGGGGCTCCAGCTCCTGGGACACCCGACAGATGTTTTTC.

Concerning this clone itself: TCRdb's listed protein matches a much larger clone and diverges from this DNA's translation at residue 4, likely through a read error; the protein shown comes from the DNA. The chain recombines TRDV2 with TRDJ3, with 11 bases fitting TRDD3. The CDR3 runs to 18 residues. In germline, CDR1 is GEAIGNYY, CDR2 EKD. J lost 0 bases, V lost 5 bases, and 5 bases had no gene match. The CDR3 DNA is TGTGCCTGTGGCATACTGGGGGATAGCTCCTGGGACACCCGACAGATGTTTTTC. Translating it yields CACGILGDSSWDTRQMFF.

As for this clone: This may come from a read error, since a much larger clone is one base off. The gene calls are TRDV2 and TRDJ1; D remains unclear. Germline CDR1 and CDR2: GEAIGNYY and EKD. This CDR3 has 19 amino acids. Here the CDR3 reads CACGTVAGYGSDPYLKLIF. The CDR3 nucleotides are TGTGCCTGTGGCACCGTGGCCGGTTATGGGTCGGACCCTTACCTTAAACTCATCTTT.

This clone was seen a handful of times. TCRdb's entry gives the protein of a much larger clone, which mismatches this DNA's translation at residue 15, likely from a read error; the protein reported here is translated from the DNA. The V call is TRDV2, the J call TRDJ1; D is tentatively TRDD2 or TRDD3 (5 bases each). Germline values: CDR1 GEAIGNYY, CDR2 EKD. CDR3 length: 18 residues. The CDR3 bases are TGTGCCTGTGACCCTATTCCTGTACTGGAGATGTACACCGATAACCTCATCTTT. Residues: CACDPIPVLEMYTDNLIF.

This clone was detected only a few times. This CDR3 is CACDTVLGDTASSWDTRQMFF. The DNA of the CDR3 is TGTGCCTGTGACACCGTACTGGGGGATACGGCAAGCTCCTGGGACACCCGACAGATGTTTTTC. This chain uses TRDV2 with TRDJ3, with 13 positions matching TRDD3. This CDR3 spans 21 amino acids. Germline V gene lookup returns CDR1 GEAIGNYY and CDR2 EKD. J lost 0 bases, V lost 0 bases, and 7 bases had no gene match.

A remark on this clone: This could be a read error, since a much larger clone is one nucleotide away. Other DNA variants within this sample encode the same CDR3. The chain combines TRDV2 with TRDJ1; TRDD3 agrees at 8 bases. CDR1 and CDR2 (germline): GEAIGNYY, EKD. The CDR3 consists of 20 residues. The junction had 20 bases not matched to a gene; V was cut back by 3 bases and J by 0 bases. In nucleotides, the CDR3 is TGTGCCTGTGACGGCCTCCCTACGCGGGATACGCGCAGGTACACCGATAAACTCATCTTT. Protein: CACDGLPTRDTRRYTDKLIF.

This clone is medium-sized within its sample. This specimen includes other DNA sequences encoding the same CDR3. V and J are TRDV1 and TRDJ1; the match to TRDD3 covers 8 bases. Germline V gene data show CDR1 as TSWWSYY and CDR2 as QGS. The CDR3 has 19 residues. Germline trimming cut 2 bases from V and 1 base from J; bases unmatched to any gene: 15. CDR3 sequence reads: CALGEGRIPLLGGTDKLIF. CDR3 DNA: TGTGCTCTTGGGGAAGGTAGGATACCCCTACTGGGGGGCACCGATAAACTCATCTTT.

Comments on this clone: Given a much more abundant clone one base away, this may be a read error. The chain employs TRDV2 and TRDJ2, with TRDD3 matching 10 bases. This CDR3 comprises 16 residues. In germline, CDR1 is GEAIGNYY, CDR2 EKD. The CDR3 DNA sequence: TGTGCCTGTGACACCTTGGGGGATACTTTGACAGTACAACTCTTCTTT. Translating gives CACDTLGDTLTVQLFF.

The CDR3 DNA sequence: TGTGCCTGTGACACCGTCGGGGAGGAAGTTACAGCACAACTCTTCTTT. Protein sequence: CACDTVGEEVTAQLFF. V usage is TRDV2 and J usage is TRDJ2; possible D gene TRDD3, 5 bases. CDR1 and CDR2 from the germline V gene are GEAIGNYY and EKD. The CDR3 loop spans 16 amino acids. The ends were cut back, 0 bases at V and 5 bases at J, with 15 bases in the middle.